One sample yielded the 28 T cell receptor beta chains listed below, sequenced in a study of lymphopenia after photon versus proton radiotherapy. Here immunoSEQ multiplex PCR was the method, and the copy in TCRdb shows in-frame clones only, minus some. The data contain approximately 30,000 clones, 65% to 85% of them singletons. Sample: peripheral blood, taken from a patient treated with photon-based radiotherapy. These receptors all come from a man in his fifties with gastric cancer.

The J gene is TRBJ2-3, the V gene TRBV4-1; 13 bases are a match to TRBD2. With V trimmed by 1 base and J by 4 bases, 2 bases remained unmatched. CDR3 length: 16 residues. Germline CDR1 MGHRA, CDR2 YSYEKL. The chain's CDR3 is CASSQVGLAGSDTQYF. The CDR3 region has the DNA TGCGCCAGCAGCCAAGTGGGACTAGCGGGGTCAGATACGCAGTATTTT.

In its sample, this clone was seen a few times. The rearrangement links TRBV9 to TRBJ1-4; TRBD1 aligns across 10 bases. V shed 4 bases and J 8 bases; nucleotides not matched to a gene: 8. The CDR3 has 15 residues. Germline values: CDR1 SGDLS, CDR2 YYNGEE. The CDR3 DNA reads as TGTGCCAGCAGCCTCTCGGGACAGGGGAACGAAAAACTGTTTTTT. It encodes CASSLSGQGNEKLFF.

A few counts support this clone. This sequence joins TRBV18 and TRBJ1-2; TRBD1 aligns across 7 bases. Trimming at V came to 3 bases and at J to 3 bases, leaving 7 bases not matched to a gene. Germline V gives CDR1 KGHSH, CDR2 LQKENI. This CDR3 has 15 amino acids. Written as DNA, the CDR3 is TGTGCCAGCTCACCCGAGGGGGCGACACACTATGGCTACACCTTC. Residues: CASSPEGATHYGYTF.

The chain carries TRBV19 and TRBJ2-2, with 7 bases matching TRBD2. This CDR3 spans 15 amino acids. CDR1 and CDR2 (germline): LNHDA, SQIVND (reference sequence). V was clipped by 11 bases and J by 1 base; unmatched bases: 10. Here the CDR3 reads CAASSWGGNTGELFF. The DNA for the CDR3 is TGTGCCGCCTCATCTTGGGGGGGGAACACCGGGGAGCTGTTTTTT.

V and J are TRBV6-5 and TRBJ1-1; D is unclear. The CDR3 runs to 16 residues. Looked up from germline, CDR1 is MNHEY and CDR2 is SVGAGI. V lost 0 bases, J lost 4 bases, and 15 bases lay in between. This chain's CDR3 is CASSYSIPHGGTEAFF. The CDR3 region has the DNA TGTGCCAGCAGTTACTCGATACCGCATGGTGGCACTGAAGCTTTCTTT.

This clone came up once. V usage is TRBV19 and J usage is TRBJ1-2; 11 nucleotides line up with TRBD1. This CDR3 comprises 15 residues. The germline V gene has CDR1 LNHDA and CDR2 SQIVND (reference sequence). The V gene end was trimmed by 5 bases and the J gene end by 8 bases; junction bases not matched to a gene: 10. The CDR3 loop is CASSPWTGGFEGYTF. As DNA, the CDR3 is TGTGCCAGTAGTCCGTGGACAGGGGGCTTTGAGGGCTACACCTTC.

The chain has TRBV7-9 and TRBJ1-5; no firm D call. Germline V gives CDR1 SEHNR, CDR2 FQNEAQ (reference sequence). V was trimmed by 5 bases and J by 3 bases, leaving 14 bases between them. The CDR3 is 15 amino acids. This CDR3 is CASSPSGGPNQPQHF. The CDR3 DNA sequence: TGTGCCAGCAGCCCCTCGGGCGGCCCCAATCAGCCCCAGCATTTT.

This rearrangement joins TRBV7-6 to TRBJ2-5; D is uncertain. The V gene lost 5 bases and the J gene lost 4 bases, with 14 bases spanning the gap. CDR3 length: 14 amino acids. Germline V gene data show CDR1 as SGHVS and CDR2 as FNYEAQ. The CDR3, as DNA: TGTGCCAGCAGCCAATCGGCCTGGGGAGAGACCCAGTACTTC. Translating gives CASSQSAWGETQYF.

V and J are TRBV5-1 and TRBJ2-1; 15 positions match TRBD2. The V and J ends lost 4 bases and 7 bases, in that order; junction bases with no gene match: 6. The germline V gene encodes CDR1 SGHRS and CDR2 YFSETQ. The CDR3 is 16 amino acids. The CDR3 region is CASSRTGLAGGNEQFF. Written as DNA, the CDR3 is TGCGCCAGCAGCAGGACGGGACTAGCGGGGGGTAATGAGCAGTTCTTC.

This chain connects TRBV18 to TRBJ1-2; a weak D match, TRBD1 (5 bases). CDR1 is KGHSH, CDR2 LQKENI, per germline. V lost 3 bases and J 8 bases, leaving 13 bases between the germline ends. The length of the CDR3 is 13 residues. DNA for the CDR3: TGTGCCAGCTCACCTGAGTGGGGCTGGGGCTACACCTTC. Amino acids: CASSPEWGWGYTF.

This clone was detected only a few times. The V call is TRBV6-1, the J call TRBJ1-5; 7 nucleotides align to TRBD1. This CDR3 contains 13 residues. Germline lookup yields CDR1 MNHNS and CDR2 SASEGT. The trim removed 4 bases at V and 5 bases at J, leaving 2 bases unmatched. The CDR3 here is CASSVDRDQPQHF. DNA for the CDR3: TGTGCCAGCAGTGTTGACAGGGATCAGCCCCAGCATTTT.

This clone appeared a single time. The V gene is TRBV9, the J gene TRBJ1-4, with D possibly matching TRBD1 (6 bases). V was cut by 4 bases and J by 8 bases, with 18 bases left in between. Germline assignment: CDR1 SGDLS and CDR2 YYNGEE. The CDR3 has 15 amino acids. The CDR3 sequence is CASSPSGGLREKLFF. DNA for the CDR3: TGTGCCAGCAGCCCGTCCGGGGGGCTAAGAGAAAAACTGTTTTTT.

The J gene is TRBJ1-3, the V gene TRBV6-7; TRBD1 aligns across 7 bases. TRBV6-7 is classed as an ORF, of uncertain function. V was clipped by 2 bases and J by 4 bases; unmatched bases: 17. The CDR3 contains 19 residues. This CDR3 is CASSYNCRGAMRLGNTIYF. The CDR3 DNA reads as TGTGCCAGCAGTTACAATTGCAGGGGGGCAATGAGGCTCGGAAACACCATATATTTT.

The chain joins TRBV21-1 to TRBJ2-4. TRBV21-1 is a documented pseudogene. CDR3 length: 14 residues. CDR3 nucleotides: TGTGCCCCCCGGGCCTCTCTAGCCAAAAACATTCAGTACTTC. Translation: CAPRASLAKNIQYF.

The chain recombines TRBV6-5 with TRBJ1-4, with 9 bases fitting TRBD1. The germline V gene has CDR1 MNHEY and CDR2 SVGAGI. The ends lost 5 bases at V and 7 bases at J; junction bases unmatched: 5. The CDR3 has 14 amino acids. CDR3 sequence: CASSPGQGVEKLFF. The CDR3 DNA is TGTGCCAGCAGTCCGGGACAGGGCGTTGAAAAACTGTTTTTT.

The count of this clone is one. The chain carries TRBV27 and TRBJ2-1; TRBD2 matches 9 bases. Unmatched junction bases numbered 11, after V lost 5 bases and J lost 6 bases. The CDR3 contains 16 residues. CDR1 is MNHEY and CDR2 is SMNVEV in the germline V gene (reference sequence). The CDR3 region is CASSPYSGGPGNEQFF. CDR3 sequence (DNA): TGTGCCAGCAGTCCTTATAGCGGGGGCCCCGGCAATGAGCAGTTCTTC.

CDR3 DNA: TGCGCCAGCAGCCAAGATAACAGGGGGGAGTATGGCTACACCTTC. Translating it yields CASSQDNRGEYGYTF. The V gene is TRBV4-3, the J gene TRBJ1-2, with TRBD1 identical over 8 bases. Germline CDR1 LGHNA, CDR2 YSLEER. The CDR3 loop spans 15 amino acids. Unmatched junction bases numbered 5, after V lost 0 bases and J lost 5 bases.

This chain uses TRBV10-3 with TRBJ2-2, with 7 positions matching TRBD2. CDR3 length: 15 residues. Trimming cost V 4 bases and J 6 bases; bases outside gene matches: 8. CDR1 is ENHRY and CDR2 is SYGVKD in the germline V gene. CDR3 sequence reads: CAISALGLGPGELFF. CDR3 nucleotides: TGTGCCATCAGTGCTTTAGGACTAGGGCCCGGGGAGCTGTTTTTT.

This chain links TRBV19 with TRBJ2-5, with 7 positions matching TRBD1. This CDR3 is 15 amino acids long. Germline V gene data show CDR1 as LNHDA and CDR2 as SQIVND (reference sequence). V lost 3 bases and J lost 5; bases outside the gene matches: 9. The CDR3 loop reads CASSILREQGETQYF. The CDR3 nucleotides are TGTGCCAGTAGTATCCTCAGGGAACAGGGGGAGACCCAGTACTTC.

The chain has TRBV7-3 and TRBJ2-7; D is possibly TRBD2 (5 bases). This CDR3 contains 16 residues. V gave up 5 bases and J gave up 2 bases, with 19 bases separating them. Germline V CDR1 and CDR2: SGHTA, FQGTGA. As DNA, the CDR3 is TGTGCCAGCAGCCCACCCCCTGGAGGCCCTACCTACGAGCAGTACGTC. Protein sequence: CASSPPPGGPTYEQYV.

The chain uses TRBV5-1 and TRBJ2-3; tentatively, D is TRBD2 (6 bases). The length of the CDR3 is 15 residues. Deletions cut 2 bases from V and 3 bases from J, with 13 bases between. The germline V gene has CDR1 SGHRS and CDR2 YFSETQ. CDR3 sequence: CASSFGTSGTDTQYF. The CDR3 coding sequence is TGCGCCAGCAGCTTTGGGACCAGCGGGACAGATACGCAGTATTTT.

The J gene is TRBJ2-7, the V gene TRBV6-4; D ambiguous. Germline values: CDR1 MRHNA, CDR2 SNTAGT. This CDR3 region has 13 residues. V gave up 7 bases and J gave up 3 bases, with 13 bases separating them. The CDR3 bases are TGTGCCAGCACCTGTGAAGCAAGCTACGAGCAGTACGTC. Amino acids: CASTCEASYEQYV.

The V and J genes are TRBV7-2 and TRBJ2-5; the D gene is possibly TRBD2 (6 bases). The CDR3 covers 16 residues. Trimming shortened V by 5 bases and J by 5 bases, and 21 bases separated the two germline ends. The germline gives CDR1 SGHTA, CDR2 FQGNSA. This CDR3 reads CASSPLIAAWRETQYF. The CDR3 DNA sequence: TGTGCCAGCAGCCCCCTGATAGCGGCATGGAGGGAGACCCAGTACTTC.

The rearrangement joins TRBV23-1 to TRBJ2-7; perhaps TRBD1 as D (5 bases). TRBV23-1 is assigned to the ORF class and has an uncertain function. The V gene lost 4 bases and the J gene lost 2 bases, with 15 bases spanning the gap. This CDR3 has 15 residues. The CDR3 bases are TGCGCCAGCAGTCCGGACAAGGGTTCCGCCTACGAGCAGTACGTC. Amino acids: CASSPDKGSAYEQYV.

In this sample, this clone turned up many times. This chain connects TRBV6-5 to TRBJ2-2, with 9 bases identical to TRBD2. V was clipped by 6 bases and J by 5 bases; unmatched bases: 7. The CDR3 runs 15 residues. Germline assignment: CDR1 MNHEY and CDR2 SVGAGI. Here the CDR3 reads CASSRSGGMTGELFF. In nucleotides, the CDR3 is TGTGCCAGCAGCCGTAGCGGGGGTATGACCGGGGAGCTGTTTTTT.

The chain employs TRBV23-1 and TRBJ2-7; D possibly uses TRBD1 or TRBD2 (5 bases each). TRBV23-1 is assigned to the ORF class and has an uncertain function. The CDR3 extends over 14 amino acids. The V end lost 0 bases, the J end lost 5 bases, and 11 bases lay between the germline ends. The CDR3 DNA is TGCGCCAGCAGTCAATCTCCGGGGCTTAACGAGCAGTACTTC. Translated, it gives CASSQSPGLNEQYF.

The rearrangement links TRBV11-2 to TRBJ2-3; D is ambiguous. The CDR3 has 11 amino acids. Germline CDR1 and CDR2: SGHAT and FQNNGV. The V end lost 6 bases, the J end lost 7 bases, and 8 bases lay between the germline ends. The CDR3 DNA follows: TGTGCCAGCAGAACTGGAAATACGCAGTATTTT. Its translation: CASRTGNTQYF.

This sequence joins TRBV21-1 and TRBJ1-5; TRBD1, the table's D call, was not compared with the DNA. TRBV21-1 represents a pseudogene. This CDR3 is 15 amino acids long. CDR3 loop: CASSRDRGVNQPQHF. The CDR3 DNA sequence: TGTGCCAGCAGCCGCGACAGGGGAGTCAATCAGCCCCAGCATTTT.